This TCR beta chain was sequenced for a study of blood T cell repertoires in COVID-19. Original processing methods: Reference gene primer amplification gave nucleated cell count estimates. The repertoire was sequenced with immunoSEQ multiplex PCR; TCRdb's copy has only in-frame clones and lacks some. D and trimming come from the DNA, and the V and J calls and clone size come from that table. This sample has roughly 87,000 clones, with around nine tenths found just once. V lost 1 base and J 7 bases, leaving 5 bases between the germline ends. CDR3 length: 13 amino acids. Germline V gene lookup returns CDR1 KGHSH and CDR2 LQKENI.

The sequencing sample was made of peripheral blood. This TCR was recovered from a man aged 35 to 55 with acute or convalescent COVID-19. The chain couples TRBV18 to TRBJ1-6; no definite D call. This chain's CDR3 is CASSPRGNSPLHF. CDR3 in DNA: TGTGCCAGCTCACCACGAGGAAATTCACCCCTCCACTTT.